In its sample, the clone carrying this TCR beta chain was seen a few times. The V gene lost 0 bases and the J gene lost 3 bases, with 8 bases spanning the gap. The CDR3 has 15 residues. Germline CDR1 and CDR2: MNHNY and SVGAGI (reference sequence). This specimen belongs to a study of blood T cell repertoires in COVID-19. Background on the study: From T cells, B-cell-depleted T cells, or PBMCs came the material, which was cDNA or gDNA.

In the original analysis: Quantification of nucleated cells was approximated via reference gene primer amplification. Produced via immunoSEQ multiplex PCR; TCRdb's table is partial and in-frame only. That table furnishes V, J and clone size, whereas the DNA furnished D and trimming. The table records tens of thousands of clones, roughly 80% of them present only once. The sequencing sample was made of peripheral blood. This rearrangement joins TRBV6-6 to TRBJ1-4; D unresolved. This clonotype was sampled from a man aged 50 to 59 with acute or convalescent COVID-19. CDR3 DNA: TGTGCCAGCAGTTACTCGCAGGTGTCTAATGAAAAACTGTTTTTT. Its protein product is CASSYSQVSNEKLFF.